This entry is about one T cell receptor (beta chain). Authors' methods: Using reference gene primer amplification, nucleated cell counts were estimated. The protocol was immunoSEQ multiplex PCR, while the TCRdb copy is restricted to in-frame clones and leaves out a portion. That table furnishes V, J and clone size, whereas the DNA furnished D and trimming. The data show 200,000 to 250,000 clones, with 87% seen just once and 9.5% to 15% held by the top ten. This record belongs to a study of blood T cell repertoires in COVID-19. On the study more broadly: Some COVID-19 samples were acute and others convalescent; all came from the United States, Italy and Spain. PBMCs, B-cell-depleted T cells, or T cells were the source of the cDNA or gDNA that made up the material.

This CDR3 comprises 13 residues. After removal of 8 bases from V and 6 bases from J, the junction contained 6 bases not matched to a gene. The chain employs TRBV12-3 or TRBV12-4 and TRBJ1-1, with 10 bases that match TRBD1. Sequencing was done on a sample of peripheral blood. The sequence came from a woman aged 18-30 years who had recovered from COVID-19. The CDR3 region is CASWDRGRSEAFF. CDR3 nucleotides: TGTGCCAGCTGGGACAGGGGACGCTCTGAAGCTTTCTTT.